The 9 T cell receptor beta chains below come from one sample, sequenced in a study of T cells in Graves' hyperthyroidism and ophthalmopathy. Researchers took RNA transcripts and amplified the TCR beta CDR3 regions from them. HTBI primers were used for first-round RT-PCR of the TCR CDR3. TCRdb re-derived calls from the multiplex PCR reads in MiXCR, one entry per CDR3 protein. The sample shows more than 300,000 distinct CDR3 sequences, about 18% of them seen only once. Sequencing used blood. These receptors all come from a man in his late teens or twenties with Graves' ophthalmopathy.

This clonotype showed up just a few times. J is TRBJ2-1 and V is TRBV5-1; possibly TRBD1 for D (5 bases). The CDR3 runs 15 residues. Per germline, CDR1 SGHRS and CDR2 YFSETQ. The ends were cut back, 3 bases at V and 4 bases at J, with 14 bases in the middle. The chain's CDR3 is CASSSGQSAYNEQFF. CDR3 nucleotide sequence: TGCGCCAGCAGCTCCGGACAAAGCGCATACAATGAGCAGTTCTTC. The full variable domain, in which reference TRBV5-1 and TRBJ2-1 provide the parts outside the CDR3, is KAGVTQTPRYLIKTRGQQVTLSCSPISGHRSVSWYQQTPGQGLQFLFEYFSETQRNKGNFPGRFSGRQFSNSRSEMNVSTLELGDSALYLCASSSGQSAYNEQFFGPGTRLTVL.

This clonotype was observed many times. The rearrangement links TRBV5-8 to TRBJ1-3; D gene ambiguous. Per the germline V gene, CDR1 is SGHTS and CDR2 is YDEGEE. The V end lost 1 base, the J end lost 0 bases, and 8 bases lay between the germline ends. This CDR3 is 15 amino acids long. The CDR3 loop is CASSLMVSSGNTIYF. In DNA form, the CDR3 reads TGTGCCAGCAGCTTGATGGTCAGCTCTGGAAACACCATATATTTT.

This clonotype showed up many times. The V call is TRBV12-3 or TRBV12-4, the J call TRBJ1-1; a possible D gene is TRBD1 (5 bases). Trimming shortened V by 0 bases and J by 0 bases, and 11 bases separated the two germline ends. The CDR3 is made up of 16 amino acids. CDR3 residues: CASSLATRGLNTEAFF. The CDR3 nucleotides read TGTGCCAGCAGTTTAGCTACCCGGGGCCTGAACACTGAAGCTTTCTTT.

The rearrangement joins TRBV11-2 to TRBJ2-3; 10 nucleotides align to TRBD2. Trimming at V came to 5 bases and at J to 3 bases, leaving 5 bases not matched to a gene. This CDR3 is built from 15 residues. Germline loops: CDR1 SGHAT, CDR2 FQNNGV. The CDR3 region is CASSLAGATTDTQYF. The DNA for the CDR3 is TGTGCCAGCAGCCTAGCGGGGGCCACGACAGATACGCAGTATTTT. The variable domain in full, with the rest retrieved from reference TRBV11-2 and TRBJ2-3, is EAGVAQSPRYKIIEKRQSVAFWCNPISGHATLYWYQQILGQGPKLLIQFQNNGVVDDSQLPKDRFSAERLKGVDSTLKIQPAKLEDSAVYLCASSLAGATTDTQYFGPGTRLTVL.

This clonotype showed up many times. V gene TRBV12-3 or TRBV12-4 combines with J gene TRBJ1-1; D gene uncertain. The length of the CDR3 is 10 residues. The V end was cut by 6 bases, the J end by 3 bases, with 2 bases between. CDR3 in DNA: TGTGCCAGCAGCCACACTGAAGCTTTCTTT. Its translation is CASSHTEAFF.

V and J are TRBV20-1 and TRBJ1-3, with a weak D call TRBD1 (6 bases). The length of the CDR3 is 15 residues. From germline, CDR1 is DFQATT and CDR2 SNEGSKA (reference sequence). The V end lost 5 bases, the J end lost 0 bases, and 14 bases lay between the germline ends. For the CDR3, the DNA is TGCAGTGCTCCAGACAGGCGAAGCTCTGGAAACACCATATATTTT. Amino acid sequence: CSAPDRRSSGNTIYF.

The table lists this clonotype with many counts. The gene calls are TRBV5-1 and TRBJ1-1; D is unresolved. This CDR3 spans 13 amino acids. V gave up 4 bases and J gave up 1 base, with 8 bases separating them. Germline loops: CDR1 SGHRS, CDR2 YFSETQ. In DNA, the CDR3 is TGCGCCAGCAGCGTGGACGGGAACACTGAAGCTTTCTTT. It is translated as CASSVDGNTEAFF. The whole variable domain, remainder taken from reference TRBV5-1 and TRBJ1-1, is KAGVTQTPRYLIKTRGQQVTLSCSPISGHRSVSWYQQTPGQGLQFLFEYFSETQRNKGNFPGRFSGRQFSNSRSEMNVSTLELGDSALYLCASSVDGNTEAFFGQGTRLTVV.

With respect to this clonotype: The junction does not match germline at one end; this may be a read error. The chain links TRBV2 to TRBJ2-7; possibly TRBD2 for D (5 bases). The CDR3 runs to 14 residues. Germline V gives CDR1 SNHLY, CDR2 FYNNEI. CDR3 in amino acids: CASSEGRGSFEQYF. The CDR3, as DNA: TGTGCCAGCAGTGAAGGACGGGGTTCCTTCGAGCAGTACTTC.

This clonotype appeared once. The V gene is TRBV20-1, the J gene TRBJ1-3; no clear D. This CDR3 spans 17 amino acids. The V end was cut by 0 bases, the J end by 4 bases, with 19 bases between. Looked up from germline, CDR1 is DFQATT and CDR2 is SNEGSKA (reference sequence). The CDR3 region has the DNA TGCAGTGCTAGAGAGTACCCCGGCGGGAGGGCCGGAAACACCATATATTTT. It yields the protein CSAREYPGGRAGNTIYF.